The 15 T cell receptor beta chains below all came from one sample that was sequenced in a study of T cells after yellow fever vaccination. TCRdb reprocessed the 5' RACE reads via MiXCR and lists one record per CDR3 protein. The sample contains about 69,000 distinct CDR3 sequences, approximately 5% of which appear only once. The source was CD4+ T cells sorted from PBMCs, collected roughly 14 days after the first yellow fever vaccination. The origin of the receptors is a man aged 18 to 30 who received the YFV17D yellow fever vaccine.

This clonotype appeared many times. The chain links TRBV4-2 to TRBJ2-3, with D unclear. The CDR3 consists of 13 residues. Per germline, CDR1 LGHNA and CDR2 YNFKEQ. Trimming removed 0 bases at V and 7 bases at J, with 8 bases between. The CDR3 here is CASSQERPYTQYF. The CDR3 nucleotides read TGTGCCAGCAGCCAAGAACGTCCCTATACGCAGTATTTT.

This clonotype was found a few times. This chain joins TRBV20-1 and TRBJ1-5; no firm D call. This CDR3 is 16 amino acids long. V dropped 2 bases and J dropped 6 bases, with 20 bases sitting between them. The germline V gene encodes CDR1 DFQATT and CDR2 SNEGSKA (reference sequence). The DNA for the CDR3 is TGCAGTGCTAGATCGGCGGTTTCCGTGGGCGGTCAGCCCCAGCATTTT. Translating it yields CSARSAVSVGGQPQHF.

This clonotype was observed many times. The chain has TRBV20-1 and TRBJ2-1; 10 bases match TRBD1. The CDR3 covers 16 residues. CDR1 is DFQATT, CDR2 SNEGSKA, per germline (reference sequence). Losses at the gene ends were 0 bases for V and 7 bases for J; bases not matched to a gene: 9. CDR3 coding DNA: TGCAGTGCTAGAGATTATTTCAGGACAGGGGGAAATGAGCAGTTCTTC. It encodes CSARDYFRTGGNEQFF.

In this sample, this clonotype turned up many times. The chain recombines TRBV12-3 or TRBV12-4 with TRBJ2-2; D unresolved. CDR3 length: 13 residues. Trimming pared 6 bases from V and 3 bases from J, leaving 8 bases between. The CDR3 region has the DNA TGTGCCAGCAGACCGGGTCACACCGGGGAGCTGTTTTTT. Translation: CASRPGHTGELFF.

This clonotype was counted at least ten times. The V gene is TRBV10-3, the J gene TRBJ1-2; D possibly corresponds to TRBD1 (5 bases). Trimming shortened V by 7 bases and J by 3 bases, and 12 bases separated the two germline ends. CDR3 length: 13 residues. The germline gives CDR1 ENHRY, CDR2 SYGVKD. CDR3 residues: CAINGDGHYGYTF. In DNA, the CDR3 is TGTGCCATCAATGGGGACGGACACTATGGCTACACCTTC.

This clonotype was seen at least ten times. The rearrangement joins TRBV4-2 to TRBJ2-2, with D tentatively TRBD1 (6 bases). Looked up from germline, CDR1 is LGHNA and CDR2 is YNFKEQ. This CDR3 is 13 amino acids long. V dropped 3 bases and J dropped 6 bases, with 8 bases sitting between them. CDR3: CASSHRGSGELFF. The CDR3 DNA reads as TGTGCCAGCAGCCACAGGGGTTCCGGGGAGCTGTTTTTT.

The chain uses TRBV25-1 and TRBJ2-6; TRBD1 matches at 7 bases. J lost 0 bases, V lost 9 bases, and 26 bases had no gene match. The CDR3 totals 22 residues. The germline gives CDR1 MGHDK, CDR2 SYGVNS. CDR3 protein: CARPHRTGPLLGPCSGANVLTF. CDR3 DNA sequence: TGTGCCAGGCCCCACCGGACAGGACCACTACTAGGTCCCTGCTCTGGGGCCAACGTCCTGACTTTC.

This clonotype has ten or more counts. The gene calls are TRBV6-2 or TRBV6-3 and TRBJ1-2; perhaps TRBD1 as D (5 bases). The ends were cut back, 0 bases at V and 4 bases at J, with 12 bases in the middle. This CDR3 comprises 15 residues. Germline V lookup: CDR1 MNHEY, CDR2 SVGEGT. CDR3 sequence (DNA): TGTGCCAGCAGTTACTCGATTGGGGGACCCTATGGCTACACCTTC. Residues: CASSYSIGGPYGYTF.

The table lists this clonotype with a few counts. The V and J genes are TRBV10-3 and TRBJ2-7; D unresolved. The CDR3 runs 16 residues. The ends were cut back, 0 bases at V and 2 bases at J, with 14 bases in the middle. Per the germline V gene, CDR1 is ENHRY and CDR2 is SYGVKD. This CDR3 is CAISESEQIGTYEQYF. The CDR3 DNA reads TGTGCCATCAGTGAGTCAGAACAGATTGGTACCTACGAGCAGTACTTC.

There are many counts of this clonotype. The chain has TRBV7-6 and TRBJ1-4; D may be TRBD1 (6 bases). The CDR3 spans 16 residues. CDR1 is SGHVS and CDR2 is FNYEAQ in the germline V gene. V was shortened by 1 base and J by 4 bases, with 13 bases between the two germline ends. The CDR3 bases are TGTGCCAGCAGCTTAGGGGGGCTCTATCTTAATGAAAAACTGTTTTTT. This gives the protein CASSLGGLYLNEKLFF.

Worth noting for this clonotype: Being one base from a much bigger clone, this may be a read error. The chain links TRBV19 to TRBJ2-5, with D possibly TRBD1 on 5 matching bases. The germline V gene has CDR1 LNHDA and CDR2 SQIVND (reference sequence). Trimming removed 5 bases at V and 2 bases at J, with 21 bases between. The CDR3 length is 17 residues. The CDR3 DNA follows: TGTGCCAGTAGTTCCAGATATGACAGAAAAGGACAAGAGACCCAGTACTTC. Its protein product is CASSSRYDRKGQETQYF.

This chain joins TRBV20-1 and TRBJ1-2, with no clear D. Germline V gene sequence: CDR1 DFQATT, CDR2 SNEGSKA (reference sequence). This CDR3 region has 12 residues. Deletions cut 2 bases from V and 4 bases from J, with 8 bases between. The CDR3 sequence: CSARQDRYGYTF. The CDR3 DNA reads TGCAGTGCTAGACAAGATCGCTATGGCTACACCTTC.

This clonotype was detected only a few times. The CDR3 reads CASSPPSRPQHF. CDR3 in DNA: TGTGCCAGCAGCCCTCCCAGTCGGCCCCAGCATTTT. The chain carries TRBV28 and TRBJ1-5, with unresolved D. The CDR3 has 12 residues. Between the trimmed V and J ends, which lost 6 bases and 9 bases, there was a span of 12 bases. Germline CDR1 and CDR2: MDHEN and SYDVKM. The complete variable domain, with remaining parts taken from reference TRBV28 and TRBJ1-5, reads DVKVTQSSRYLVKRTGEKVFLECVQDMDHENMFWYRQDPGLGLRLIYFSYDVKMKEKGDIPEGYSVSREKKERFSLILESASTNQTSMYLCASSPPSRPQHFGDGTRLSIL.

This clonotype came up many times. The V and J genes are TRBV5-1 and TRBJ2-1; 8 positions agree with TRBD2. Germline-derived CDR1 and CDR2 are SGHRS and YFSETQ. V gave up 5 bases and J gave up 0 bases; unmatched junction bases: 7. This CDR3 is 16 amino acids long. CDR3 protein: CASRPGGGSSYNEQFF. DNA for the CDR3: TGCGCCAGCAGGCCGGGGGGGGGAAGCTCCTACAATGAGCAGTTCTTC. Filled out from reference TRBV5-1 and TRBJ2-1, the complete variable domain reads KAGVTQTPRYLIKTRGQQVTLSCSPISGHRSVSWYQQTPGQGLQFLFEYFSETQRNKGNFPGRFSGRQFSNSRSEMNVSTLELGDSALYLCASRPGGGSSYNEQFFGPGTRLTVL.

There are many counts of this clonotype. The V and J genes are TRBV28 and TRBJ2-5; the match to TRBD1 covers 10 bases. The trim removed 5 bases at V and 6 bases at J, leaving 9 bases unmatched. Germline-derived CDR1 and CDR2 are MDHEN and SYDVKM. The CDR3 spans 15 residues. The CDR3 loop reads CASSTGQGGGKTQYF. The CDR3 DNA follows: TGTGCCAGCAGTACCGGACAGGGGGGGGGTAAGACCCAGTACTTC.